These T cell receptor beta chains were read from a single sample in a study of blood T cell repertoires in COVID-19. Using immunoSEQ multiplex PCR, the repertoire was profiled, and TCRdb retains in-frame clones only, with some absent. Of fewer than 150,000 clones in the sample, 60% to 85% were seen once. Input material: peripheral blood. These receptor sequences come from a man at least 80 years old with acute or convalescent COVID-19. Both conserved end residues are part of each CDR3. Each record gives: clone size, D gene, V gene, J gene, CDR3 protein, CDR3 DNA. D genes are given only for firm matches. Not every row has a clone size; where given, it reads once, few, many or a size class.

NA	TRBD2	TRBV5-1	TRBJ2-4	CASSSLERGAGNIQYF	TGCGCCAGCAGCTCTCTAGAGCGGGGGGCCGGGAACATTCAGTACTTC
once	NA	TRBV6-1	TRBJ1-4	CASSDPHRDGGVEKLFF	TGTGCCAGCAGTGATCCTCACCGGGACGGAGGGGTGGAAAAACTGTTTTTT
NA	TRBD1	TRBV2	TRBJ2-7	CASNRQGATYEQYF	TGTGCCAGCAATAGACAGGGGGCTACATACGAGCAGTACTTC
NA	TRBD1	TRBV5-6	TRBJ1-6	CASSLGSGTGGNSPLHF	TGTGCCAGCAGCTTGGGCTCGGGGACAGGGGGAAATTCACCCCTCCACTTT
NA	NA	TRBV27	TRBJ1-5	CASRQGEYSNQPQHF	TGTGCCAGCAGACAGGGAGAATATAGCAATCAGCCCCAGCATTTT
NA	NA	TRBV2	TRBJ2-1	CASSANSVRSNEQFF	TGTGCCAGCAGTGCCAATAGTGTCCGCTCCAATGAGCAGTTCTTC
few	NA	TRBV25-1	TRBJ1-3	CASQGKENTIYF	TGTGCCAGCCAGGGGAAGGAGAACACCATATATTTT
NA	TRBD1	TRBV9	TRBJ1-1	CASSAGQRNTEAFF	TGTGCCAGCAGCGCGGGACAGAGGAACACTGAAGCTTTCTTT
NA	NA	TRBV5-6	TRBJ1-1	CASSLLSGNTEAFF	TGTGCCAGCAGCTTGTTGTCGGGGAACACTGAAGCTTTCTTT
NA	NA	TRBV5-1	TRBJ1-5	CASSLLPGNQPQHF	TGCGCCAGCAGCTTGCTCCCGGGCAATCAGCCCCAGCATTTT
NA	TRBD2	TRBV18	TRBJ2-1	CASSSEGLASRSYNEQFF	TGTGCCAGCTCATCGGAGGGACTAGCGAGTCGCTCCTACAATGAGCAGTTCTTC
NA	TRBD1	TRBV19	TRBJ1-6	CASTRDRDGSPLHF	TGTGCCAGTACTCGAGACAGGGACGGTTCACCCCTCCACTTT
NA	NA	TRBV21-1	TRBJ1-3	CASSKGSTGKVCPGNTIYF	TGTGCCAGCAGCAAAGGGTCCACCGGGAAGGTATGCCCTGGAAACACCATATATTTT
NA	NA	TRBV2	TRBJ1-1	CASSEGRTGFAEAFF	TGTGCCAGCAGTGAAGGGAGAACAGGGTTCGCTGAAGCTTTCTTT
once	NA	TRBV6-5	TRBJ1-6	CATIEGGLSSPLHF	TGTGCCACCATCGAGGGGGGGTTGAGTTCACCCCTCCACTTT
few	NA	TRBV10-3	TRBJ2-1	CAIRNGKQYNEQFF	TGTGCCATCAGGAACGGGAAACAGTACAATGAGCAGTTCTTC
NA	TRBD2	TRBV6-5	TRBJ2-5	CASSSIRRGGRETQYF	TGTGCCAGCAGTTCTATCCGGCGGGGGGGCAGGGAGACCCAGTACTTC
few	NA	TRBV4-1	TRBJ1-1	CASSQDDGLANTEAFF	TGCGCCAGCAGCCAAGATGATGGTCTAGCGAACACTGAAGCTTTCTTT
NA	TRBD2	TRBV18	TRBJ2-3	CASSQLAGGSSDTQYF	TGTGCCAGCTCCCAACTAGCGGGGGGCAGTTCGGATACGCAGTATTTT
NA	NA	TRBV2	TRBJ1-6	CASLKTGRDSPLHF	TGTGCCAGCCTTAAAACAGGGCGGGATTCACCCCTCCACTTT
many	TRBD1	TRBV18	TRBJ1-3	CASSPTGVHGNTIYF	TGTGCCAGCTCACCGACAGGGGTACATGGAAACACCATATATTTT
NA	TRBD1	TRBV28	TRBJ2-4	CASSSGQGSGF	TGTGCCAGCAGTTCGGGACAGGGGTCTGGTTTC
few	NA	TRBV5-5	TRBJ1-6	CASSLAGPSNSPLHF	TGTGCCAGCAGCTTGGCAGGGCCCTCCAATTCACCCCTCCACTTT
NA	TRBD1	TRBV7-9	TRBJ1-2	CASSPGQGRGYTF	TGTGCCAGCAGCCCAGGACAGGGGCGAGGCTACACCTTC
NA	NA	TRBV14	TRBJ2-1	CASSPLPGKGLNEQFF	TGTGCCAGCAGCCCCCTACCGGGGAAGGGACTCAATGAGCAGTTCTTC
NA	NA	TRBV11-2	TRBJ1-1	CASSLVGRGFGRREAFF	TGTGCCAGCAGCTTAGTGGGTCGGGGGTTCGGCCGGCGGGAAGCTTTCTTT
NA	NA	TRBV7-9	TRBJ2-1	CASSFLTEYNEQFF	TGTGCCAGCAGCTTTTTGACAGAGTACAATGAGCAGTTCTTC
once	NA	TRBV15	TRBJ2-7	CATSREIGTGRTYEQYF	TGTGCCACCAGCAGAGAGATAGGAACGGGGAGGACCTACGAGCAGTACTTC
NA	NA	TRBV6-1	TRBJ2-7	CASKGSSYEQYF	TGTGCCAGCAAAGGGAGCTCCTACGAGCAGTACTTC
NA	TRBD1	TRBV6-5	TRBJ1-5	CASSPTGNNQPQHF	TGTGCCAGCAGTCCGACAGGGAACAATCAGCCCCAGCATTTT
NA	TRBD1	TRBV24-1	TRBJ1-5	CATSRGDGNQPQHF	TGTGCCACCAGCAGGGGGGACGGCAATCAGCCCCAGCATTTT
NA	TRBD2	TRBV30	TRBJ2-7	CAWCRGGSYEQYF	TGTGCCTGGTGTCGGGGGGGCTCCTACGAGCAGTACTTC
few	NA	TRBV18	TRBJ1-1	CASSPNIADTEAFF	TGTGCCAGCTCACCAAATATAGCGGACACTGAAGCTTTCTTT
NA	TRBD2	TRBV5-6	TRBJ2-3	CASSLPGLAASTDTQYF	TGTGCCAGCAGCTTACCGGGACTAGCGGCGAGCACAGATACGCAGTATTTT
NA	TRBD1	TRBV18	TRBJ2-7	CASSPPTRTGFLEQYF	TGTGCCAGCTCACCACCGACCAGGACAGGGTTTCTCGAGCAGTACTTC
NA	NA	TRBV13	TRBJ2-7	CASSLGTGTDEQYF	TGTGCCAGCAGCTTAGGGACAGGTACGGACGAGCAGTACTTC
NA	TRBD1	TRBV6-5	TRBJ1-2	CASSQRTGGSGYTF	TGTGCCAGCAGTCAAAGGACAGGGGGCAGTGGCTACACCTTC
NA	NA	TRBV6-2/TRBV6-3	TRBJ2-7	CASSFVSTYEQYF	TGTGCCAGCAGTTTCGTCTCTACCTACGAGCAGTACTTC
once	NA	TRBV5-4	TRBJ2-5	CASSSYSTQETQYF	TGTGCCAGCAGCTCTTACAGTACCCAAGAGACCCAGTACTTC
few	TRBD1	TRBV30	TRBJ1-2	CAWSAFRGREGYTF	TGTGCCTGGAGTGCATTCAGGGGGCGGGAAGGCTACACCTTC
NA	TRBD2	TRBV6-5	TRBJ2-7	CASRSLAGGLYEQYF	TGTGCCAGCAGATCACTAGCGGGGGGCCTCTACGAGCAGTACTTC
NA	TRBD1	TRBV6-6	TRBJ2-7	CASSYPGTGGYEQYF	TGTGCCAGCAGTTACCCCGGGACAGGGGGTTACGAGCAGTACTTC
NA	TRBD1	TRBV5-5	TRBJ2-1	CASSSTGTAYNEQFF	TGTGCCAGCAGCTCCACCGGGACAGCCTACAATGAGCAGTTCTTC
NA	NA	TRBV11-2	TRBJ2-7	CASSSNRDPYEQYF	TGTGCCAGCAGCTCGAACAGGGATCCCTACGAGCAGTACTTC
NA	NA	TRBV6-2/TRBV6-3	TRBJ2-4	CASSNRDLAKNIQYF	TGTGCCAGCAGTAACAGGGACCTAGCCAAAAACATTCAGTACTTC
NA	NA	TRBV6-1	TRBJ2-7	CASSEVFAGALIYEQYF	TGTGCCAGCAGTGAAGTTTTTGCGGGGGCTCTCATCTACGAGCAGTACTTC
NA	TRBD1	TRBV5-6	TRBJ2-5	CASSLWTGVEGTQYF	TGTGCCAGCAGCTTGTGGACAGGGGTAGAGGGGACCCAGTACTTC
few	NA	TRBV6-6	TRBJ1-6	CASSSDRSSYNSPLHF	TGTGCCAGCAGCAGCGACAGGTCCTCCTATAATTCACCCCTCCACTTT